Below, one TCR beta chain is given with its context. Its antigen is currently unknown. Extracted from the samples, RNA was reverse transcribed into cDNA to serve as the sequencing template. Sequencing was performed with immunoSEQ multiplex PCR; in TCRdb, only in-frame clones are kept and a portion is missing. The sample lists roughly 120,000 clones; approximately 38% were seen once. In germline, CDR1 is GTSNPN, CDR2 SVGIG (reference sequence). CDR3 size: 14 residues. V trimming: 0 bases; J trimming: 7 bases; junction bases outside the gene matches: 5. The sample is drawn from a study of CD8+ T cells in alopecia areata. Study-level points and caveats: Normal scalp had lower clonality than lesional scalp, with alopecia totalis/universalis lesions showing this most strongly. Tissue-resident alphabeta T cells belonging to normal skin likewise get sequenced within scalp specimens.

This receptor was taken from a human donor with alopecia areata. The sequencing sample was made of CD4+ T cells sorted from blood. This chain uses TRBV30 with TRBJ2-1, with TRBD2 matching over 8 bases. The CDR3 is CAWSVREGRNEQFF. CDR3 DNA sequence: TGTGCCTGGAGTGTACGGGAGGGGCGGAATGAGCAGTTCTTC.